What follows are 10 T cell receptor beta chains derived from one specimen sequenced in a study of blood T cell repertoires in COVID-19 (dated by TCRdb to 2018 to 2020). The library was made by the immunoSEQ multiplex PCR assay. Drawn from immuneACCESS, this table holds only the in-frame rearrangements with V and J called that TCRdb kept. Clones are partly lost; checked studies trace under half to an unresolved V gene and leave the rest unexplained. The sample records around 290,000 clones, roughly 90% of which are singletons. The ten largest clones add up to approximately 1.2% of the sample. Input material: PBMCs or T cells enriched from blood (not recorded which). The receptor source for this set is a woman in her twenties or thirties who had recovered from COVID-19.

V is TRBV7-2 and J is TRBJ2-7; TRBD2 aligns across 7 bases. Germline-derived CDR1 and CDR2 are SGHTA and FQGNSA. This CDR3 comprises 15 residues. V lost 5 bases to trimming and J lost 0 bases; unmatched junction nucleotides: 7. This chain's CDR3 is CASSHGLAVSYEQYF. Written as DNA, the CDR3 is TGTGCCAGCAGCCATGGGCTAGCGGTCTCCTACGAGCAGTACTTC.

V gene TRBV7-3 combines with J gene TRBJ2-1, with D perhaps matching TRBD2 (6 bases). V was shortened by 2 bases and J by 4 bases, with 15 bases between the two germline ends. The CDR3 has 16 amino acids. CDR1 is SGHTA, CDR2 FQGTGA, per germline. The DNA for the CDR3 is TGTGCCAGCAGCTTATACTGGGGTAGCGGTTACAATGAGCAGTTCTTC. As protein: CASSLYWGSGYNEQFF.

The chain uses TRBV7-9 and TRBJ2-7, with 7 bases identical to TRBD1. This CDR3 region has 14 residues. Germline trimming cut 6 bases from V and 2 bases from J; bases unmatched to any gene: 7. Germline V lookup: CDR1 SEHNR, CDR2 FQNEAQ (reference sequence). The CDR3 DNA reads as TGTGCCAGCAGTCCACAGGGGCTGCCCTACGAGCAGTACTTC. It yields the protein CASSPQGLPYEQYF.

CDR3 bases: TGTGCCAGCATACAAGGGGCGGTCTATAATTCACCCCTCCACTTT. The encoded protein is CASIQGAVYNSPLHF. The rearrangement uses TRBV6-5 and TRBJ1-6, with D possibly being TRBD1 (5 bases). The CDR3 sequence is 15 residues long. From germline, CDR1 is MNHEY and CDR2 SVGAGI. V was cut by 7 bases and J by 3 bases, with 13 bases left in between.

V gene TRBV10-3 combines with J gene TRBJ1-2, with a possible D match to TRBD1 (6 bases). This CDR3 spans 14 amino acids. Trimming cost V 6 bases and J 3 bases, with 14 bases left between them. Germline V gives CDR1 ENHRY, CDR2 SYGVKD. The CDR3 loop reads CAIRPERTDYGYTF. Written as DNA, the CDR3 is TGTGCCATCAGGCCAGAGAGGACAGACTATGGCTACACCTTC.

The chain joins TRBV7-9 to TRBJ1-2, with D possibly TRBD1 on 6 matching bases. CDR3 length: 15 amino acids. V lost 1 base and J 2 bases, leaving 11 bases between the germline ends. Germline assignment: CDR1 SEHNR and CDR2 FQNEAQ (reference sequence). Here the CDR3 reads CASSLGQETNYGYTF. DNA of the CDR3: TGTGCCAGCAGCTTAGGACAGGAGACAAACTATGGCTACACCTTC. The complete variable domain, with remaining parts taken from reference TRBV7-9 and TRBJ1-2, reads DTGVSQNPRHKITKRGQNVTFRCDPISEHNRLYWYRQTLGQGPEFLTYFQNEAQLEKSRLLSDRFSAERPKGSFSTLEIQRTEQGDSAMYLCASSLGQETNYGYTFGSGTRLTVV.

The chain employs TRBV18 and TRBJ2-5; 8 bases match TRBD2. V was clipped by 1 base and J by 4 bases; unmatched bases: 2. There are 14 residues in the CDR3. The germline V gene has CDR1 KGHSH and CDR2 LQKENI. The CDR3 region is CASSPLAGLETQYF. As DNA, the CDR3 is TGTGCCAGCTCACCACTAGCGGGATTAGAGACCCAGTACTTC.

The chain uses TRBV25-1 and TRBJ2-7; D is unclear. Trimming left V 5 bases short and J 5 bases short, with 13 bases between. Germline CDR1 MGHDK, CDR2 SYGVNS. The CDR3 spans 13 residues. In DNA, the CDR3 is TGTGCCAGCAGTCCCGACCGCCAGGACGAGCAGTACTTC. This sequence encodes CASSPDRQDEQYF.

The chain joins TRBV7-9 to TRBJ1-4, with TRBD1 matching 7 bases. This CDR3 has 14 residues. The J segment lost 5 bases and the V segment lost 5 bases, leaving 5 bases of the junction unmatched. The germline V gene encodes CDR1 SEHNR and CDR2 FQNEAQ (reference sequence). The CDR3 DNA sequence: TGTGCCAGCAGCGCAGGACAGGAGAATGAAAAACTGTTTTTT. Translated, it gives CASSAGQENEKLFF.

This clone was observed once. This chain joins TRBV27 and TRBJ2-5; the match to TRBD1 covers 10 bases. The CDR3 runs to 16 residues. Looked up from germline, CDR1 is MNHEY and CDR2 is SMNVEV (reference sequence). Trimming removed 5 bases from V and 3 bases from J; junction bases left unmatched: 9. DNA of the CDR3: TGTGCCAGCAGTCGAAGTGCCGGGACAGGGGAAGAGACCCAGTACTTC. Protein sequence: CASSRSAGTGEETQYF.